This paragraph reports one T cell receptor beta chain. As processed by the authors: Reference gene primer amplification gave nucleated cell count estimates. Assay: immunoSEQ multiplex PCR; the TCRdb copy retains only in-frame clones and omits some. That table supplies the V and J calls and clone size; D and trimming were determined from the DNA. The sample consists of 400,000 or so clones, 88% of them appearing once. This sample is drawn from a study of blood T cell repertoires in COVID-19. About the study: The United States, Italy and Spain were the sources of the acute and convalescent COVID-19 samples. The cDNA or gDNA used as material had been derived from T cells, B-cell-depleted T cells, or PBMCs.

Unmatched junction bases numbered 3, after V lost 2 bases and J lost 0 bases. The CDR3 is 15 residues long. CDR1 is SGHNT, CDR2 YYREEE, per germline (reference sequence). This sequence originates from a woman between 40 and 50 years old with acute COVID-19. The rearrangement links TRBV5-4 to TRBJ1-2, with 8 bases aligning to TRBD1. Sequencing was carried out using PBMCs or T cells enriched from blood (not recorded which). In DNA form, the CDR3 reads TGTGCCAGCAGCTTTCCGACAGGGGCTAACTATGGCTACACCTTC. It encodes CASSFPTGANYGYTF. Using reference TRBV5-4 and TRBJ1-2 for the parts outside the CDR3, the full variable domain is ETGVTQSPTHLIKTRGQQVTLRCSSQSGHNTVSWYQQALGQGPQFIFQYYREEENGRGNFPPRFSGLQFPNYSSELNVNALELDDSALYLCASSFPTGANYGYTFGSGTRLTVV.